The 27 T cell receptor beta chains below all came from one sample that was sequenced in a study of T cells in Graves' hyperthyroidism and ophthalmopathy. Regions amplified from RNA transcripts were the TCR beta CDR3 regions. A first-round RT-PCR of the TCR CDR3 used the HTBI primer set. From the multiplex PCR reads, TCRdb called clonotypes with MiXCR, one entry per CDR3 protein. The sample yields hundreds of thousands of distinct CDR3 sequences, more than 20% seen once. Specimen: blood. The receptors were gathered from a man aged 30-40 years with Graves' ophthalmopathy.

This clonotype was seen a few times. The CDR3 region is CASSLEGSWGSTGELFF. The CDR3 nucleotides read TGCGCCAGCAGCTTGGAAGGTAGCTGGGGTTCCACCGGGGAGCTGTTTTTT. This rearrangement joins TRBV5-1 to TRBJ2-2; D call uncertain. CDR1 and CDR2 from the germline V gene are SGHRS and YFSETQ. CDR3 length equals 17 residues. The germline V and J ends were trimmed by 0 bases and 4 bases, with 16 bases remaining between them.

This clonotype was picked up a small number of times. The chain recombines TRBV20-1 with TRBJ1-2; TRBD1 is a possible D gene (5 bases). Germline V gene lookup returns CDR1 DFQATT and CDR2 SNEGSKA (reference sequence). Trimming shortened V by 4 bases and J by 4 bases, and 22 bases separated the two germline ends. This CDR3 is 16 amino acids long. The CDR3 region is CSAMGQEEVRSYGYTF. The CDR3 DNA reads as TGCAGTGCTATGGGGCAGGAGGAGGTACGGAGCTATGGCTACACCTTC.

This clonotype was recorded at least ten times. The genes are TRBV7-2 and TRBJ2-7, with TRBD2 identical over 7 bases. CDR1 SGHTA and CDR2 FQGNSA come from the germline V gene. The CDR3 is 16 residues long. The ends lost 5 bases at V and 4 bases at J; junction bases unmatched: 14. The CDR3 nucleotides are TGTGCCAGCAGCCCACTACCGACTAGCATGGGTTACGAGCAGTACTTC. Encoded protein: CASSPLPTSMGYEQYF.

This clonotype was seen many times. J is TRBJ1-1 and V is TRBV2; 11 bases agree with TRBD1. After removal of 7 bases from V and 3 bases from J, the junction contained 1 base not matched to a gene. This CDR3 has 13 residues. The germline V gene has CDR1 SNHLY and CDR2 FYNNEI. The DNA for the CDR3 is TGTGCCAGCACGGGACAGGGGGACACTGAAGCTTTCTTT. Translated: CASTGQGDTEAFF.

This CDR3 is CASSPVDRGSDTQYF. The CDR3 region has the DNA TGTGCCAGCAGTCCAGTCGACAGGGGGTCAGATACGCAGTATTTT. This chain connects TRBV28 to TRBJ2-3; the match to TRBD1 covers 9 bases. In germline, CDR1 is MDHEN, CDR2 SYDVKM. V was pared by 5 bases and J by 4 bases, with 7 bases of the junction left unmatched. The CDR3 runs to 15 residues.

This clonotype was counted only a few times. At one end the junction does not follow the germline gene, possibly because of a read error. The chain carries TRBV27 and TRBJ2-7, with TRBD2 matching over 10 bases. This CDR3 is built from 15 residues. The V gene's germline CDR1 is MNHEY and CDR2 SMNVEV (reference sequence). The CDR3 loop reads CASSLFGTSVNEQYF. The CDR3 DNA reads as TGCGCCAGCAGTTTGTTTGGGACTAGCGTAAACGAGCAGTACTTC.

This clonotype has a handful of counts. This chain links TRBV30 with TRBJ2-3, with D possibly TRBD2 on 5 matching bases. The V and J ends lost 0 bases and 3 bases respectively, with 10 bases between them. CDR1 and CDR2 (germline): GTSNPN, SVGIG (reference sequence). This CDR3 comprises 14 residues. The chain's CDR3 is CAWSVRGRTDTQYF. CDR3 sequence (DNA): TGTGCCTGGAGTGTAAGAGGGAGAACAGATACGCAGTATTTT.

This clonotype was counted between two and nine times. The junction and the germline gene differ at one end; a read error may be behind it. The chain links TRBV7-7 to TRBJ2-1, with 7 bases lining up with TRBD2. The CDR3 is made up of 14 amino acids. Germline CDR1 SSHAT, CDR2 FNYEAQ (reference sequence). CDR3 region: CASSHAGAYNEQFF. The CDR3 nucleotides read TGTGCTAGCAGCCACGCGGGAGCCTACAATGAGCAGTTCTTC.

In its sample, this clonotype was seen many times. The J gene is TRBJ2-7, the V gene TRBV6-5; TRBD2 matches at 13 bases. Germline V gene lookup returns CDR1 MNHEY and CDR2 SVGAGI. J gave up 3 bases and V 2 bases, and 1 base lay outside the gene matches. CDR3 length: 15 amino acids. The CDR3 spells CASSYRTSGSYEQYF. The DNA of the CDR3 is TGTGCCAGCAGTTACCGGACTAGCGGGAGCTACGAGCAGTACTTC.

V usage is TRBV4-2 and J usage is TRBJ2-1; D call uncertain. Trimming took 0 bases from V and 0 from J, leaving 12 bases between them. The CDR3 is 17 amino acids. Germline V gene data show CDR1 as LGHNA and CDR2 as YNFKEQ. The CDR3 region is CASSQELPSSSYNEQFF. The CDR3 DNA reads TGTGCCAGCAGCCAAGAACTACCGTCGAGCTCCTACAATGAGCAGTTCTTC.

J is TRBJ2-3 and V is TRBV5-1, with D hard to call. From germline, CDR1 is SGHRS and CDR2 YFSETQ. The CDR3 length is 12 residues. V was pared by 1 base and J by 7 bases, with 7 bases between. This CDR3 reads CASSLFPNTQYF. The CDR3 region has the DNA TGCGCCAGCAGCTTGTTCCCGAATACGCAGTATTTT.

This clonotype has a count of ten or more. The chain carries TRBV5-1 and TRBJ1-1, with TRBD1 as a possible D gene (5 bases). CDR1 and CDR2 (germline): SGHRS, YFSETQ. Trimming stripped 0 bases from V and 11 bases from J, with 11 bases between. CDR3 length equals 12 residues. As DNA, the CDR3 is TGCGCCAGCAGCTTGGAAGGGGCTAGGGCTTTCTTT. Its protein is CASSLEGARAFF.

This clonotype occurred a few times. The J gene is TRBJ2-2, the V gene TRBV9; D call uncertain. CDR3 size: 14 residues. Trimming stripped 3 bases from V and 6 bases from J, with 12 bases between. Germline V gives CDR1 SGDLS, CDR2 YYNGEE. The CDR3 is CASSGQEKSGELFF. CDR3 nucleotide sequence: TGTGCCAGCAGCGGCCAGGAGAAGTCCGGGGAGCTGTTTTTT.

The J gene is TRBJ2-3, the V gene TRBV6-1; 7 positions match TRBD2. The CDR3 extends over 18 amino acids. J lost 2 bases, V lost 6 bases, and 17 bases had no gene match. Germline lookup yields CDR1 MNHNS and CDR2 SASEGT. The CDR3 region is CASSRSIWGGDPTDTQYF. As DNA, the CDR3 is TGTGCCAGCAGCCGGTCGATCTGGGGGGGAGACCCCACAGATACGCAGTATTTT.

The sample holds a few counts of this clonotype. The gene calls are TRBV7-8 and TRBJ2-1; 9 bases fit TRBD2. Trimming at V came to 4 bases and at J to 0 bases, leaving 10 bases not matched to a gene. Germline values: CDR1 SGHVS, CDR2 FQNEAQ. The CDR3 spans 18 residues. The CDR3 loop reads CASSWAGGAASSYNEQFF. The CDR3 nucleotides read TGTGCCAGCAGCTGGGCGGGGGGGGCGGCAAGCTCCTACAATGAGCAGTTCTTC.

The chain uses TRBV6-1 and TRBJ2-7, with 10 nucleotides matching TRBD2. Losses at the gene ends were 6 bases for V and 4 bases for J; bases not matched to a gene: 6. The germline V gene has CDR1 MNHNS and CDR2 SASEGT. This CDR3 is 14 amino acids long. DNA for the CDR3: TGTGCCAGCAGCCCGCCTAGCGGGAGATACGAGCAGTACTTC. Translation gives CASSPPSGRYEQYF.

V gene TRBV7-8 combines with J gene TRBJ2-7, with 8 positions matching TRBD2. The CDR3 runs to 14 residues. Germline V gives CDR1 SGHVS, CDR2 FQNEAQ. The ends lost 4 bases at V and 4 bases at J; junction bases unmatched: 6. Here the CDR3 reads CASSSSGPIYEQYF. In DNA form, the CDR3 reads TGTGCCAGCAGCTCTAGCGGGCCTATTTACGAGCAGTACTTC.

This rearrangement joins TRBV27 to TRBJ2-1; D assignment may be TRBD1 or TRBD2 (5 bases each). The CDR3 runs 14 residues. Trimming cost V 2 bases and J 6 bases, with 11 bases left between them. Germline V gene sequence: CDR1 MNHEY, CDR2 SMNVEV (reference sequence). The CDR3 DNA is TGTGCCAGCAGTTTAACGGGACGACTCAATGAGCAGTTCTTC. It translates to CASSLTGRLNEQFF.

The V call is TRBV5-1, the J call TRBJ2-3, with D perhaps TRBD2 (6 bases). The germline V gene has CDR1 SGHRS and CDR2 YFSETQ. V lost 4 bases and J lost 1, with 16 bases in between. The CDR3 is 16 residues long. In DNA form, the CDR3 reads TGCGCCAGCAGCCCGGGCTGGACGGGAGGCACAGATACGCAGTATTTT. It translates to CASSPGWTGGTDTQYF.

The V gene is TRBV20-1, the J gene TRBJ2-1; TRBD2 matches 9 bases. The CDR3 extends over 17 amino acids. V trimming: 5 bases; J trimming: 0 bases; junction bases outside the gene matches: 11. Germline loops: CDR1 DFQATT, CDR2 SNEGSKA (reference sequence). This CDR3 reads CSARRLAASSSYNEQFF. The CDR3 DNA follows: TGCAGTGCTCGCCGACTAGCGGCATCCAGCTCCTACAATGAGCAGTTCTTC.

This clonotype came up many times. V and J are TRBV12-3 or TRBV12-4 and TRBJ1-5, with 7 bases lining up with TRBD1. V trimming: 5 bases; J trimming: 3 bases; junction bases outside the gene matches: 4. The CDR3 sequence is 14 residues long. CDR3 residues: CASSQGQHNQPQHF. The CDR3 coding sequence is TGTGCCAGCAGTCAGGGACAGCACAATCAGCCCCAGCATTTT.

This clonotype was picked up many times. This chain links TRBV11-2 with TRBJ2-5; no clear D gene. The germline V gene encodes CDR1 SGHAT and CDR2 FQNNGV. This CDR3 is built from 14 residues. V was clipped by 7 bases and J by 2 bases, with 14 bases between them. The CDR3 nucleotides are TGTGCCAGCACCGGAACTCATGCACAAGAGACCCAGTACTTC. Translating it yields CASTGTHAQETQYF. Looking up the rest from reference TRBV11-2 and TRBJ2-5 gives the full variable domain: EAGVAQSPRYKIIEKRQSVAFWCNPISGHATLYWYQQILGQGPKLLIQFQNNGVVDDSQLPKDRFSAERLKGVDSTLKIQPAKLEDSAVYLCASTGTHAQETQYFGPGTRLLVL.

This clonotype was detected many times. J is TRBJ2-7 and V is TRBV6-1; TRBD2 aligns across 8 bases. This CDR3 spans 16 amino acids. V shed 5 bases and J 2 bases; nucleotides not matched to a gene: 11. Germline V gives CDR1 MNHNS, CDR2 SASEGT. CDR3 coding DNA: TGTGCCAGCAGTACGCGCACTAGCGGACTAACCTACGAGCAGTACTTC. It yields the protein CASSTRTSGLTYEQYF.

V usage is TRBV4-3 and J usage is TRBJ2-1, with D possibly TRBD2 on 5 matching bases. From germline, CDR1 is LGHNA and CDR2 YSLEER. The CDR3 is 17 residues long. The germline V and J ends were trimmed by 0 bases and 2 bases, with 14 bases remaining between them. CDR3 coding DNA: TGCGCCAGCAGCCAAGATATCTCGGTAGCGACCTACAATGAGCAGTTCTTC. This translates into CASSQDISVATYNEQFF.

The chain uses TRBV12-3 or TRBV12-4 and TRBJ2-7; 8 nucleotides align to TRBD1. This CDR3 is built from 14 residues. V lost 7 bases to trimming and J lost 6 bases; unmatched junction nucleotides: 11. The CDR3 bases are TGTGCCAGCACCATTGGACAGGGCGCGAGCGAGCAGTACTTC. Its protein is CASTIGQGASEQYF.

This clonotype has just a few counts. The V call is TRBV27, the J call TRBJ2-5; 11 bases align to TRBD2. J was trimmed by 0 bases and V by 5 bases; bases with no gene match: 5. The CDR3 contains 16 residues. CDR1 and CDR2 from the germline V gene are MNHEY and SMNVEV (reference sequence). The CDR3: CASSPASGGYQETQYF. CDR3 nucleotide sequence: TGTGCCAGCAGTCCAGCTAGCGGGGGGTACCAAGAGACCCAGTACTTC.

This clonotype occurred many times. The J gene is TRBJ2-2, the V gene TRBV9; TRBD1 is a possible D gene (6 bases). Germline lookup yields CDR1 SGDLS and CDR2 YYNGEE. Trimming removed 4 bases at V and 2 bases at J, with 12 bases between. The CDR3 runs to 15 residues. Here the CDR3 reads CASSSRGPNTGELFF. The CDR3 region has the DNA TGTGCCAGCAGCTCCAGGGGACCTAACACCGGGGAGCTGTTTTTT.